The clone carrying this T cell receptor beta chain appeared a single time. The data were obtained in a study of technical replicates of blood from a handful of donors. The method was immunoSEQ multiplex PCR; TCRdb's version includes in-frame clones alone and lacks a portion of them. The table has more than 70,000 clones, 85% to 95% seen once; the top ten hold 0.2% to 0.25%. V lost 2 bases, J lost 1 base, and 15 bases lay in between. CDR3 length: 16 amino acids. Germline values: CDR1 MNHNY, CDR2 SVGAGI (reference sequence). This receptor was obtained from a human donor in good health. This sequence joins TRBV6-6 and TRBJ2-7; D is perhaps TRBD2 (6 bases). What was sequenced was T cells isolated from PBMCs. The CDR3 DNA reads as TGTGCCAGCAGTTACCGGGGTATCCGGGAGTCCTACGAGCAGTACTTC. Translation gives CASSYRGIRESYEQYF.